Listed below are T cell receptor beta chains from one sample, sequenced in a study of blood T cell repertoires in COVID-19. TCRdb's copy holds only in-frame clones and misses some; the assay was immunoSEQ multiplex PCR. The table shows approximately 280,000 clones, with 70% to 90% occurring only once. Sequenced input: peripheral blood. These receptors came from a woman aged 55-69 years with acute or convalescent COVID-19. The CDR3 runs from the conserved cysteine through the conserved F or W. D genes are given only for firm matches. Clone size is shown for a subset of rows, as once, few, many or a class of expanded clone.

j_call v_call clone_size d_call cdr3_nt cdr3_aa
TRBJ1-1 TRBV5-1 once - TGCGCCAGCAGCGACGGCTTTAGCATGAACACTGAAGCTTTCTTT CASSDGFSMNTEAFF
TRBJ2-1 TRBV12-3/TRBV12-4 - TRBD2 TGTGCCAAAAGACTAGCGGGAGGGCGTCAGTTCTTC CAKRLAGGRQFF
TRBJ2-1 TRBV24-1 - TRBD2 TGTGCCACCAGTGGGGCAGGCAAGAGCGGGAGAGCCTCCTACAATGAGCAGTTCTTC CATSGAGKSGRASYNEQFF
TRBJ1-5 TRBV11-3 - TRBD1 TGTGCCAGCAGCTTGACAGGGAACAATCAGCCCCAGCATTTT CASSLTGNNQPQHF
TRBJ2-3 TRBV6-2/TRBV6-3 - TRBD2 TGTGCCAGCAGTTTTGGGACTAGCGGGGATACAGCAGATACGCAGTATTTT CASSFGTSGDTADTQYF
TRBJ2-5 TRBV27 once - TGTGCCAGCAGTTGGAGGTACCAAGAGACCCAGTACTTC CASSWRYQETQYF
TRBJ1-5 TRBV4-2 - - TGTGCCAGCAGCCTCGGGGAGCGATCTAATAGGAATCAGCCCCAGCATTTT CASSLGERSNRNQPQHF
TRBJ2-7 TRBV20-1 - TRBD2 TGCAGTGCTAGTTCGGTGGCTAGCGGCCGGTACGAGCAGTACTTC CSASSVASGRYEQYF
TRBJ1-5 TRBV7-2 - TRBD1 TGTGCCAGCACCACAGGGGCCCGGGAGCCCCAGCATTTT CASTTGAREPQHF
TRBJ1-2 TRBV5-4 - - TGTGCCAGCAGCATCGAGGGACTGCGAGGCTACACCTTC CASSIEGLRGYTF
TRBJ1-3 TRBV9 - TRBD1 TGTGCCAGCAGCGTAGGGGGGACAGACTCTGGAAACACCATATATTTT CASSVGGTDSGNTIYF
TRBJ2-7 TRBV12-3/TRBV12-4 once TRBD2 TGTGCCAGCAGTTTGACGGGGGGCGAGCAGTACTTC CASSLTGGEQYF
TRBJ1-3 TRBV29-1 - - TGCAGCGTTGCGGGGGGGGGATTCTCTGGAAACACCATATATTTT CSVAGGGFSGNTIYF
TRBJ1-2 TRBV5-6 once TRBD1 TGTGCCAGCAGCCTACCGGGACAGAGCGTCTACACCTTC CASSLPGQSVYTF
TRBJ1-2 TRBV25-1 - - TGTGCCAGCAGTGACAGTTACTATGGCTACACCTTC CASSDSYYGYTF
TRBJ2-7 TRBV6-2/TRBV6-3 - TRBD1 TGTGCCAGCAGTAACAACAGGGGGCCCTACGAGCAGTACTTC CASSNNRGPYEQYF